The clone carrying this T cell receptor (beta chain) was counted many times. The antigen is unknown. Template switching introduced a universal primer site, and the cDNA bore unique molecular identifiers. TCRdb passed the 5' RACE reads through MiXCR, listing each CDR3 protein once. The repertoire has 420,000 or so distinct CDR3 sequences, under 20% of them found once; the top ten carry more than 10%. The data belong to a study of identical twins. The study, taken as a whole, reports: Cross-sectional statistics underpinned the conclusions; the same donors were not followed. Abundant beta clonotypes from cord blood had fewer insertions, unlike memory repertoires, which showed none.

Sequences were obtained from naive T cells sorted from blood. The receptor's source is a man aged 50-60 years in good health.

CDR3 sequence (DNA): TGCGCCAGCAGCTACCTCTACAATGAGGGGCAGTTCTTC. Encoded protein: CASSYLYNEGQFF. V usage is TRBV5-1 and J usage is TRBJ2-1; tentative D call: TRBD2 (5 bases). Per the germline V gene, CDR1 is SGHRS and CDR2 is YFSETQ. V lost 3 bases and J lost 12, with 16 bases in between. The CDR3 runs 13 residues.